Listed below are T cell receptor beta chains from one sample, sequenced in a study of cytomegalovirus exposure and HLA in healthy donors. Libraries were prepared by immunoSEQ multiplex PCR; TCRdb keeps only in-frame clonotypes and omits some of them. Of approximately 160,000 clones listed, 84% were seen once; the top ten hold under 5%. The source material was PBMCs. The origin of the receptors is a man aged 18 to 35 in good health and CMV-seronegative. CDR3s include the opening cysteine and the closing phenylalanine or tryptophan. Fields, in order: clone size, J gene, D gene, V gene, CDR3 protein, CDR3 DNA. The D gene is left open where the match is weak. Clone size is given for some rows only: seen once, a few or many times, or a class if the clone is expanded.

NA | TRBJ1-1 | NA | TRBV7-9 | CSSSQGGTEAFF | TGTTCCAGCAGCCAAGGGGGTACTGAAGCTTTCTTT
NA | TRBJ2-7 | TRBD2 | TRBV4-3 | CASSQVRAGVPGSYEQYF | TGCGCCAGCAGCCAAGTTCGAGCGGGAGTCCCCGGATCCTACGAGCAGTACTTC
few | TRBJ2-7 | NA | TRBV5-6 | CASHRDSYEQYF | TGTGCCAGCCACAGGGACTCCTACGAGCAGTACTTC
NA | TRBJ1-1 | NA | TRBV12-5 | CASGFGADMNTEAFF | TGTGCTAGTGGTTTTGGGGCAGACATGAACACTGAAGCTTTCTTT
NA | TRBJ2-3 | TRBD1 | TRBV4-2 | CASSQEGDRGDTQYF | TGTGCCAGCAGCCAAGAAGGCGACAGGGGAGATACGCAGTATTTT
few | TRBJ1-1 | NA | TRBV5-1 | CASSRTRTASEAFF | TGCGCCAGCAGCCGGACGAGGACAGCCTCTGAAGCTTTCTTT
NA | TRBJ2-5 | NA | TRBV19 | CASSMVAKETQYF | TGTGCCAGTAGTATGGTTGCGAAAGAGACCCAGTACTTC
NA | TRBJ1-1 | NA | TRBV7-9 | CASHPGMNTEAFF | TGTGCCTCTCACCCGGGGATGAACACTGAAGCTTTCTTT
NA | TRBJ2-7 | NA | TRBV18 | CASSAGLSYEQYF | TGTGCCAGCTCGGCAGGTTTATCCTACGAGCAGTACTTC
once | TRBJ2-7 | NA | TRBV29-1 | CSVEGGSGLFYEQYF | TGCAGCGTTGAAGGGGGATCAGGACTCTTCTACGAGCAGTACTTC
NA | TRBJ1-6 | NA | TRBV6-6 | CASSITGTYNSPLHF | TGTGCCAGCAGTATTACAGGGACCTATAATTCACCCCTCCACTTT
NA | TRBJ1-2 | TRBD1 | TRBV29-1 | CSVGTNRGEGYGYTF | TGCAGCGTGGGGACCAACAGGGGGGAGGGATATGGCTACACCTTC
NA | TRBJ2-2 | TRBD2 | TRBV5-1 | CASRMRLAGEGTGELFF | TGCGCCAGCAGGATGAGACTAGCGGGAGAGGGCACCGGGGAGCTGTTTTTT
NA | TRBJ1-1 | NA | TRBV13 | CASSLVGGEAFF | TGTGCCAGCAGCTTAGTGGGGGGGGAAGCTTTCTTT
NA | TRBJ2-5 | NA | TRBV9 | CASSDGLTKETQYF | TGTGCCAGCAGCGACGGACTCACGAAAGAGACCCAGTACTTC
NA | TRBJ2-7 | TRBD2 | TRBV5-1 | CASSLTSGSYEQYF | TGCGCCAGCAGCTTGACTAGCGGATCCTACGAGCAGTACTTC
NA | TRBJ2-3 | NA | TRBV30 | CAWSVRRADTQYF | TGTGCCTGGAGTGTACGGCGGGCGGATACGCAGTATTTT
NA | TRBJ1-1 | NA | TRBV28 | CASRIYRTGMNTEAFF | TGTGCCAGCAGAATTTATAGAACAGGGATGAACACTGAAGCTTTCTTT
NA | TRBJ1-4 | TRBD1 | TRBV28 | CASSLPGQGTEKLFF | TGTGCCAGCAGTTTACCGGGACAGGGCACTGAAAAACTGTTTTTT
NA | TRBJ1-6 | NA | TRBV25-1 | CASGTISPLHF | TGTGCCAGCGGGACAATTTCACCCCTCCACTTT
NA | TRBJ1-1 | NA | TRBV19 | CASSMLSPGTLNTEAFF | TGTGCCAGTAGTATGCTTTCTCCCGGGACACTTAACACTGAAGCTTTCTTT
NA | TRBJ2-1 | TRBD1 | TRBV5-1 | CASSSGQGIDEQFF | TGCGCCAGCAGCTCTGGACAGGGTATTGATGAGCAGTTCTTC
NA | TRBJ2-3 | TRBD2 | TRBV30 | CAGGSTDTQYF | TGTGCGGGGGGGAGCACAGATACGCAGTATTTT
NA | TRBJ2-3 | TRBD2 | TRBV13 | CASSEGLARADTQYF | TGTGCCAGCAGCGAGGGACTAGCGCGGGCGGATACGCAGTATTTT
NA | TRBJ2-7 | NA | TRBV30 | CAWSGGTTFNEQYF | TGTGCCTGGAGTGGAGGGACAACCTTCAACGAGCAGTACTTC
few | TRBJ2-6 | NA | TRBV29-1 | CSVGADSGANVLTF | TGCAGCGTTGGAGCTGACTCTGGGGCCAACGTCCTGACTTTC
NA | TRBJ2-5 | TRBD1 | TRBV6-1 | CASSGTGTGLETQYF | TGTGCCAGCAGTGGAACCGGGACAGGGTTGGAGACCCAGTACTTC
NA | TRBJ1-6 | TRBD1 | TRBV19 | CASKGAPYNSPLHF | TGTGCCAGTAAGGGGGCACCTTATAATTCACCCCTCCACTTT
NA | TRBJ2-2 | NA | TRBV25-1 | CASSAGRRFGELFF | TGTGCCAGCAGCGCTGGGCGTAGGTTCGGGGAGCTGTTTTTT
NA | TRBJ2-7 | NA | TRBV28 | CASYSRRGEQYF | TGTGCCAGCTATTCTAGGAGAGGCGAGCAGTACTTC
NA | TRBJ2-3 | NA | TRBV27 | CASSIQYQGFDTQYF | TGTGCCAGCAGTATCCAGTATCAGGGTTTCGATACGCAGTATTTT
few | TRBJ1-4 | NA | TRBV7-6 | CASSLSGSGRNEKLFF | TGTGCCAGCAGCTTGAGTGGGAGCGGGCGTAATGAAAAACTGTTTTTT
NA | TRBJ2-5 | NA | TRBV9 | CASSALWGGAAQETQYF | TGTGCCAGCAGCGCCCTCTGGGGTGGGGCAGCCCAAGAGACCCAGTACTTC
NA | TRBJ2-3 | NA | TRBV6-5 | CASSYGTPFTDTQYF | TGTGCCAGCAGTTACGGGACTCCCTTCACAGATACGCAGTATTTT
NA | TRBJ2-7 | TRBD1 | TRBV6-1 | CASSEWDRGYEQYF | TGTGCCAGCAGTGAATGGGACAGGGGTTACGAGCAGTACTTC
NA | TRBJ2-4 | NA | TRBV7-9 | CASSSDTLAKNIQYF | TGTGCCAGCAGCTCTGACACGCTAGCCAAAAACATTCAGTACTTC
NA | TRBJ2-7 | NA | TRBV20-1 | CSARQEYEQYF | TGCAGCGCTCGACAGGAATACGAGCAGTACTTC
NA | TRBJ1-1 | TRBD1 | TRBV5-4 | CASSLGGRGIDTEAFF | TGTGCCAGCAGCTTGGGGGGCAGGGGGATCGACACTGAAGCTTTCTTT
once | TRBJ1-1 | NA | TRBV19 | CASSMFQGGSTEAFF | TGTGCCAGTAGTATGTTCCAGGGTGGCTCCACTGAAGCTTTCTTT
NA | TRBJ2-1 | NA | TRBV29-1 | CSVQTATYNEQFF | TGCAGCGTCCAGACAGCCACCTACAATGAGCAGTTCTTC
NA | TRBJ2-2 | TRBD2 | TRBV11-1 | CASSPDPPGLATGELFF | TGTGCCAGCAGCCCGGACCCCCCGGGACTAGCAACCGGGGAGCTGTTTTTT